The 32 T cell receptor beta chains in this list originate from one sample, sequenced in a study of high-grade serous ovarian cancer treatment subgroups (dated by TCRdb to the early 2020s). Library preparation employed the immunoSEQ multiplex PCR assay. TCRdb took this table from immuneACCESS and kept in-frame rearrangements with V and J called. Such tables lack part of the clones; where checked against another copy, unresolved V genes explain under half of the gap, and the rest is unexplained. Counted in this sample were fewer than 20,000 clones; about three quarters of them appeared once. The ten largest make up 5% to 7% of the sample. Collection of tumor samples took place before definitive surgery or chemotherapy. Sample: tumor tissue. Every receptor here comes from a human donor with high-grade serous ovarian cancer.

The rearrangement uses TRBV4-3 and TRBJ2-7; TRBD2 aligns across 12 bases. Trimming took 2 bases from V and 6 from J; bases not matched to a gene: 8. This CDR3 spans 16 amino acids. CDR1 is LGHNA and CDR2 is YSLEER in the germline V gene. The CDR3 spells CASSQYPSGRGIEQYF. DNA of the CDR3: TGCGCCAGCAGCCAATACCCTAGCGGGAGGGGTATCGAGCAGTACTTC.

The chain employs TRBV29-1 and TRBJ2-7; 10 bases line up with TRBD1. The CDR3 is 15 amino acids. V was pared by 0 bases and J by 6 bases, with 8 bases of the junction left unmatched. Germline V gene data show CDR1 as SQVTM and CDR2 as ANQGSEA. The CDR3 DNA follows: TGCAGCGTTGAAGATAGGACAGGGGGAAGAGGCGAGCAGTACTTC. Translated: CSVEDRTGGRGEQYF.

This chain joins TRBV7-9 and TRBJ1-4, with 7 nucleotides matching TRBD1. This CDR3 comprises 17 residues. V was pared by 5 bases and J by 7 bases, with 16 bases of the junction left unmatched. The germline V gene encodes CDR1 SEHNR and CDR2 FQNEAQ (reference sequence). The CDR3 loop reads CASSIGQAARRGEKLFF. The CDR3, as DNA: TGTGCCAGCAGCATCGGACAGGCCGCGCGCCGGGGTGAAAAACTGTTTTTT.

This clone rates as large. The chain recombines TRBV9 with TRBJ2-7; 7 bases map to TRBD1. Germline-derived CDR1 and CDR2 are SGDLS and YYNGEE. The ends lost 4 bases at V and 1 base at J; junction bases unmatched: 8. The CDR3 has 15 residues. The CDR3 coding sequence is TGTGCCAGCAGCCTCACGGACAGGACTTCCTACGAGCAGTACTTC. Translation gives CASSLTDRTSYEQYF. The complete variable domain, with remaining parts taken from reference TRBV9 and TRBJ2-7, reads DSGVTQTPKHLITATGQRVTLRCSPRSGDLSVYWYQQSLDQGLQFLIQYYNGEERAKGNILERFSAQQFPDLHSELNLSSLELGDSALYFCASSLTDRTSYEQYFGPGTRLTVT.

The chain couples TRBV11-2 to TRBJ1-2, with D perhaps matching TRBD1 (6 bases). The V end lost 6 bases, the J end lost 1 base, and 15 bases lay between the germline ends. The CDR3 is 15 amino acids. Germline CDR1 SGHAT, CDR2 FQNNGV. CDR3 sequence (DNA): TGTGCCAGCAGTCCTGAGGGGACATTTAACTATGGCTACACCTTC. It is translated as CASSPEGTFNYGYTF.

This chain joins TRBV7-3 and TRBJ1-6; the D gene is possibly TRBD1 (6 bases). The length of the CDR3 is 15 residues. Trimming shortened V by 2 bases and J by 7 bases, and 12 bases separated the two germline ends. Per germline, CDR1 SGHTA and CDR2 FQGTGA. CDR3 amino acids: CASSLGWGRNSPLHF. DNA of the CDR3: TGTGCCAGCAGCTTAGGTTGGGGGCGGAATTCACCCCTCCACTTT. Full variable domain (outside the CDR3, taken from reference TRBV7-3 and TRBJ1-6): GAGVSQTPSNKVTEKGKYVELRCDPISGHTALYWYRQSLGQGPEFLIYFQGTGAADDSGLPNDRFFAVRPEGSVSTLKIQRTERGDSAVYLCASSLGWGRNSPLHFGNGTRLTVT.

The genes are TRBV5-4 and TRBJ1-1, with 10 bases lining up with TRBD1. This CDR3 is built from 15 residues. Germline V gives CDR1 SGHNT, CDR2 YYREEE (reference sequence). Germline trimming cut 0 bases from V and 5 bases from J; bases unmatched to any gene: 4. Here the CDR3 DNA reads TGTGCCAGCAGCTTGGCCGGGACAGGGGCTACTGAAGCTTTCTTT. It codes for CASSLAGTGATEAFF.

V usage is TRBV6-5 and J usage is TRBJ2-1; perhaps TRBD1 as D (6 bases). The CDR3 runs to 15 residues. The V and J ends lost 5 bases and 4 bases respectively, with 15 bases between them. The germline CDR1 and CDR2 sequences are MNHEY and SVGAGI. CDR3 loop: CASSPRDTYYNEQFF. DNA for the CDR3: TGTGCCAGCAGTCCCCGGGACACCTATTACAATGAGCAGTTCTTC.

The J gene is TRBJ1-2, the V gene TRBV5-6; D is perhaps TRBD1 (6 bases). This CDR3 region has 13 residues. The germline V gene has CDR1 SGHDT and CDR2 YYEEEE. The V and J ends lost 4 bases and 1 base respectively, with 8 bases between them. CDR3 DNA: TGTGCCAGCAGCGCCAGGGGTAACTATGGCTACACCTTC. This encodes CASSARGNYGYTF.

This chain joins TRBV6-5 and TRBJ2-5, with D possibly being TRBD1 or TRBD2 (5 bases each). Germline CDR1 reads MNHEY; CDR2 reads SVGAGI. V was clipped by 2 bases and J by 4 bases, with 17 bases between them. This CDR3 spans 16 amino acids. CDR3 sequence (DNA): TGTGCCAGCAGTTACGGAGATGGGGACCTACGAGAGACCCAGTACTTC. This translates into CASSYGDGDLRETQYF.

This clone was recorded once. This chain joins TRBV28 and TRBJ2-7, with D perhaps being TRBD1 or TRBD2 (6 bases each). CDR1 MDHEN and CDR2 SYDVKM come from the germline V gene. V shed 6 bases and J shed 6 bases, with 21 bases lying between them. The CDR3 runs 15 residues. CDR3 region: CASSLTGRGGSEQYF. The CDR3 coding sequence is TGTGCCAGCAGCCTGACCGGCAGGGGAGGAAGCGAGCAGTACTTC.

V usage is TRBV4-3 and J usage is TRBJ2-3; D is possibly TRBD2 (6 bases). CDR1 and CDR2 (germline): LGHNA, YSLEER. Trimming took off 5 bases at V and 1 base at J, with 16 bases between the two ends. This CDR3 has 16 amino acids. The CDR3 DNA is TGCGCCAGCAGCGGGACCTACGGCGGGGGCACAGATACGCAGTATTTT. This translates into CASSGTYGGGTDTQYF.

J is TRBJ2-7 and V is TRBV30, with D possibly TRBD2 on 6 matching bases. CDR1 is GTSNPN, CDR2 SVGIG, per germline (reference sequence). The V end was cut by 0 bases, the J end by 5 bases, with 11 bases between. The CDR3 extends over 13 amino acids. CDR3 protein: CAWSVSAGNEQYF. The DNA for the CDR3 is TGTGCCTGGAGTGTCTCGGCGGGGAACGAGCAGTACTTC.

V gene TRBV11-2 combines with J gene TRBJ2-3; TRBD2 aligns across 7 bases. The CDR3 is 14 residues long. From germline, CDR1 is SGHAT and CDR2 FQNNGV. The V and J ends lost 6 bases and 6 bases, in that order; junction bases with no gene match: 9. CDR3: CASRIGGGFDTQYF. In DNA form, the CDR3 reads TGTGCCAGCAGAATAGGCGGGGGATTCGATACGCAGTATTTT.

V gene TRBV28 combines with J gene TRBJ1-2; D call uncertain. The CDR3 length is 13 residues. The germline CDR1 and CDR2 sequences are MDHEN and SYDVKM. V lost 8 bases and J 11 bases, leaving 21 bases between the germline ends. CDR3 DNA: TGTGCCAGCGGTCTCGGTGATTCGTCAGGTTACACCTTC. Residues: CASGLGDSSGYTF.

The CDR3 spells CAWSVSYTEAFF. Written as DNA, the CDR3 is TGTGCCTGGAGTGTTAGTTACACTGAAGCTTTCTTT. This chain links TRBV30 with TRBJ1-1; D gene uncertain. Germline V gives CDR1 GTSNPN, CDR2 SVGIG (reference sequence). Trimming took 0 bases from V and 3 from J, leaving 5 bases between them. This CDR3 has 12 residues.

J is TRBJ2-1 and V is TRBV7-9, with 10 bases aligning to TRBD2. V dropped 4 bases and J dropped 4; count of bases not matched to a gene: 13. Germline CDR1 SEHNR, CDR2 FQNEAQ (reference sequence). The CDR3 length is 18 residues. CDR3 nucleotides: TGTGCCAGCAGCTCATGGAGGTTTCCGACTAGCGGGTACAATGAGCAGTTCTTC. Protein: CASSSWRFPTSGYNEQFF.

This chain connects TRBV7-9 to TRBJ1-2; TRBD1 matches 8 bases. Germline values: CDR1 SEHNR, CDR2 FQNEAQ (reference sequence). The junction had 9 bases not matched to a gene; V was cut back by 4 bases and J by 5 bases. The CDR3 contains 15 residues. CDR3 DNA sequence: TGTGCCAGCAGCTCTGGACAGGGCCATCTTTATGGCTACACCTTC. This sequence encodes CASSSGQGHLYGYTF.

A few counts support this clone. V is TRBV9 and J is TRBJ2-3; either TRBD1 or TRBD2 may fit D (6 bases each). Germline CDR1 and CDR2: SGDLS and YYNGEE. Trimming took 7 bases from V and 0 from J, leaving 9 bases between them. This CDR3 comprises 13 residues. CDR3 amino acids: CASGGLSTDTQYF. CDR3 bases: TGTGCCAGCGGGGGGCTTAGCACAGATACGCAGTATTTT.

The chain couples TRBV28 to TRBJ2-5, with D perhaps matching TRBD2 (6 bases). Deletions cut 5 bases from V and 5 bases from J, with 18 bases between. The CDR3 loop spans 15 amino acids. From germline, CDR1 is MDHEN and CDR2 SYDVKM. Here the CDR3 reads CASSPGDTGRETQYF. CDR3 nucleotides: TGTGCCAGCAGTCCGGGGGATACGGGACGTGAGACCCAGTACTTC.

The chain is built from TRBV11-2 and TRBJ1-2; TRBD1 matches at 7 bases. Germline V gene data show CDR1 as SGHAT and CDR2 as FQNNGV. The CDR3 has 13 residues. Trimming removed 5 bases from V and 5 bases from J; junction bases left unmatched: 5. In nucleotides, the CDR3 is TGTGCCAGCAGCCCCGGGACAGCATATGGCTACACCTTC. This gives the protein CASSPGTAYGYTF.

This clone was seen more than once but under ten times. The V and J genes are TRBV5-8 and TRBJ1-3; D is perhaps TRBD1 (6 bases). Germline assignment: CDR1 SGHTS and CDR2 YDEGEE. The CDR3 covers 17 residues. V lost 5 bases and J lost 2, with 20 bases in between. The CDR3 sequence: CASRRQALSFTGNTIYF. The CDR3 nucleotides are TGTGCCAGCAGAAGACAGGCTCTCAGCTTCACTGGAAACACCATATATTTT.

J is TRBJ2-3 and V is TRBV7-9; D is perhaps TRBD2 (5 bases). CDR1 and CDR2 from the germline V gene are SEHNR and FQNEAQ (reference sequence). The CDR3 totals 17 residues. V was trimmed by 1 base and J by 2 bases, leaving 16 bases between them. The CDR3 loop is CASSLDPTGIFTDTQYF. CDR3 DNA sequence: TGTGCCAGCAGCTTAGATCCAACGGGGATATTCACAGATACGCAGTATTTT.

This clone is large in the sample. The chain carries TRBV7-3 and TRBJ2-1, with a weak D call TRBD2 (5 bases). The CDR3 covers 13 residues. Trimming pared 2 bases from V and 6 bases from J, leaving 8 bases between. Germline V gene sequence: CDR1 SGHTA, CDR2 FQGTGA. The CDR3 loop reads CASSLGGFNEQFF. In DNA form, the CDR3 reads TGTGCCAGCAGCTTAGGCGGGTTCAATGAGCAGTTCTTC.

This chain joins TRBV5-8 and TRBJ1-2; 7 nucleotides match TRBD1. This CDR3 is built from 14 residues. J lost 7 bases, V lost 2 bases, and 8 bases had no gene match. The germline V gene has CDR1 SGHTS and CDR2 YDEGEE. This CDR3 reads CASSFKGAIGGYTF. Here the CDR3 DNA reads TGTGCCAGCAGCTTTAAGGGGGCGATCGGTGGCTACACCTTC. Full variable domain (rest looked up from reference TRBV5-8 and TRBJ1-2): EAGVTQSPTHLIKTRGQQATLRCSPISGHTSVYWYQQALGLGLQFLLWYDEGEERNRGNFPPRFSGRQFPNYSSELNVNALELEDSALYLCASSFKGAIGGYTFGSGTRLTVV.

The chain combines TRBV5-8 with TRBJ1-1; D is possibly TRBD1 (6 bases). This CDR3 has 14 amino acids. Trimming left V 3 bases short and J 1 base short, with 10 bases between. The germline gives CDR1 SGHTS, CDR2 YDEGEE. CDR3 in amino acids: CASSSDRWNTEAFF. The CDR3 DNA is TGTGCCAGCAGCTCGGACAGATGGAACACTGAAGCTTTCTTT.

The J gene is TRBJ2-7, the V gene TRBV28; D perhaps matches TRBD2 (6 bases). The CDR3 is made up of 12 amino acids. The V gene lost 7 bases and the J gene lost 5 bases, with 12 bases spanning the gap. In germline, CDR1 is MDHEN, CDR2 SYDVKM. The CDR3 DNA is TGTGCCAGCACGGGGGAGGCCCACGAGCAGTACTTC. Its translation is CASTGEAHEQYF.

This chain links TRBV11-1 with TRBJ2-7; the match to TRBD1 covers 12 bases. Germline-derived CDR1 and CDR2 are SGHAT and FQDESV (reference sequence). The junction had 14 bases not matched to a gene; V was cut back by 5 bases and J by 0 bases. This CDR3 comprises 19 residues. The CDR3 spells CASSLSISGTGGLSYEQYF. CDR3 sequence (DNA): TGTGCCAGCAGCCTCTCTATCTCCGGGACAGGGGGCCTCTCCTACGAGCAGTACTTC. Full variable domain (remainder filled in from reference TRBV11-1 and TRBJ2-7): EAEVAQSPRYKITEKSQAVAFWCDPISGHATLYWYRQILGQGPELLVQFQDESVVDDSQLPKDRFSAERLKGVDSTLKIQPAELGDSAMYLCASSLSISGTGGLSYEQYFGPGTRLTVT.

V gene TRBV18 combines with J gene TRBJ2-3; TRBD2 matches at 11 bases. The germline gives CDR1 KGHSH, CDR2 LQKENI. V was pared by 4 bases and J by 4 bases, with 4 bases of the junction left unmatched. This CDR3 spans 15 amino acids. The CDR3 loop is CASSLASGRPDTQYF. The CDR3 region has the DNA TGTGCCAGCTCACTAGCTAGCGGGAGGCCAGATACGCAGTATTTT.

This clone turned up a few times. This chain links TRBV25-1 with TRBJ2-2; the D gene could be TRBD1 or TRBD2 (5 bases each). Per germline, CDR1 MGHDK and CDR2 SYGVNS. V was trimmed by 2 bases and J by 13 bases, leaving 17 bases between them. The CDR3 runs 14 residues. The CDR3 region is CASSERWDAPRLFF. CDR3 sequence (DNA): TGTGCCAGCAGTGAAAGGTGGGACGCCCCGCGGCTGTTTTTT.

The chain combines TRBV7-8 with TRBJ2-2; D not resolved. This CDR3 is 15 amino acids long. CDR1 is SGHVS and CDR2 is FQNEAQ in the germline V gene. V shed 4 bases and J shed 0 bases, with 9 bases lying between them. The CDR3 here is CASSSRRTNTGELFF. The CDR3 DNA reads TGTGCCAGCAGCTCTCGTCGTACGAACACCGGGGAGCTGTTTTTT.

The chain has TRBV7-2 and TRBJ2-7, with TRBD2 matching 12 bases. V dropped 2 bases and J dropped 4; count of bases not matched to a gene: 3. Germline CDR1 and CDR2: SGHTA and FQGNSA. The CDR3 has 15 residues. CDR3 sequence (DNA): TGTGCCAGCAGCTTATGGACTAGCGGGAAGTACGAGCAGTACTTC. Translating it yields CASSLWTSGKYEQYF.